Detailed here is one T cell receptor (beta chain). This clonotype turned up a few times. Its antigen target is currently unknown. No clone much larger than this one lies a single base away; base qualities are absent. Library prep was done by 5' RACE. The sample was run on an Illumina HiSeq 2500. A second PCR of 7 to 11 cycles was performed with a sample-barcoded 5' primer and a J-beta primer mix. Each TCR beta cDNA molecule received a unique molecular identifier from a template-switch 5' adaptor carrying 12 random nucleotides. At least 3 million CDR3-containing paired-end reads were obtained from each sample. The Mint cDNA synthesis kit, primed by a TRBC-specific oligonucleotide, was used to synthesize first-strand cDNA from all RNA. After uracil-DNA glycosylase treatment, a first 18-cycle PCR used universal primers M1SS and BC2_uni_R on all cDNA. On the study's bioinformatics: For normalization, 1 million high-quality reads, each with a distinct molecular identifier, were randomly selected from each sample. Instead of being binned into consensus sequences, reads with shared molecular identifiers were discarded. CDR3 identification, clonotype clustering and error correction used MiTCR with a Q25 quality threshold and the strictest error-elimination algorithm. A nonparametric unseen species model with Euler transformation was used to estimate lower-bound total TCR beta diversity. The public sequencing data were trimmed at Q25 with fastp and processed into clonotypes with MiXCR by TCRdb, which kept only in-frame beta chains. Each CDR3 protein gets just one entry, which takes the most common genes and DNA from the rows behind it. The V and J calls were not made by the authors but by TCRdb's processing. The sample table records fewer than 1.5 million distinct CDR3 sequences; approximately 38% of these occur just once. The ten largest account for 7.9% of the sample.

Systemically healthy Caucasian individuals from Russia, over 30 in total and aged roughly 6 to 100 years, were included as donors. Each donor gave approximately 9.3 milliliters of peripheral blood, collected into EDTA-treated Vacutainer tubes. Ficoll-Paque density-gradient centrifugation was used to isolate PBMCs, with at least 7 million per sample. Trizol reagent was used to extract total RNA from PBMCs, with at least 5 micrograms per sample. For every donor, flow cytometry on a PBMC aliquot measured the percentage of naive CD45RAhigh/CD27high T cells. The CDR3 starts with the cysteine, ends with the phenylalanine, and has 13 residues. Kept here is only the CDR3 DNA, which spans 39 bases and is read in frame from base 1. The germline V gene gives CDR1 as MGHRA and CDR2 as YSYEKL. V gives up 0 bases and J gives up 5 bases, and the segment between their germline ends measures 8 bases. This sample is drawn from a study of blood T cells in healthy people across ages (dated by TCRdb to 2014 to 2015). About the study as a whole: In model experiments, template switching captured about one uniquely barcoded TCR beta cDNA molecule for every two T cells. Using deep sequencing normalized with unique cDNA molecular identifiers, the study measured how TCR beta repertoire diversity changes with age. Donors were grouped into four age groups: young (average approximately 16 years), middle-aged (around 39), aged (around 56) and long-lived (around 80). To avoid experimental bias, donors of different ages were randomly spread across the sequencing lanes. The study analyzed two additional independent replicas of 1 million unique cDNA reads from the same blood draw for two donors, one aged 18 to 29 and one aged 80 or older.

Here is what the overall study found, with its caveats: A strong correlation was found between observed TCR beta diversity and the percentage of naive T cells measured by flow cytometry. The CMV infection status of donors was not known, potentially confounding age-related changes in expanded clonotypes. As age increased, observed TCR beta diversity per million T cells dropped in a roughly linear way, and a significant reduction was already evident by age 40. Compared with the aged group, the long-lived group had more naive CD4+ T cells, fewer expanded clones and increased TCR diversity, a pattern suggesting age selection. Bulk unsorted PBMC profiling prevented conclusive comparison of naive and antigen-experienced compartments. Estimates of total diversity based on one million sequenced T cells were considered lower bounds and underestimates.

The sample consisted of blood. The sequence was obtained from a woman younger than 35 in good health. The rearranged segments are TRBV4-1 and TRBJ2-7; the D gene assignment is ambiguous. The CDR3 here reads CASSQDLVNEQYF. The DNA reads as follows: TGCGCCAGCAGCCAAGATTTGGTCAACGAGCAGTACTTC.